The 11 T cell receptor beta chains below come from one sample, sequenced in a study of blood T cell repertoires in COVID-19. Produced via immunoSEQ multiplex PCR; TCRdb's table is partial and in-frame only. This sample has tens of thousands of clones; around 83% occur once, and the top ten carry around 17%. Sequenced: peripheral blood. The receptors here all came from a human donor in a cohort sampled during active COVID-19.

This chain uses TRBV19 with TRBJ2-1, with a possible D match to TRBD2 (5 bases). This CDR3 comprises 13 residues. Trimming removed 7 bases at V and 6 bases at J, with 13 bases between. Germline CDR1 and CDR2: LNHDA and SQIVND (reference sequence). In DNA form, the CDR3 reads TGTGCCAGTACCTCTCCGGGGATCAATGAGCAGTTCTTC. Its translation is CASTSPGINEQFF. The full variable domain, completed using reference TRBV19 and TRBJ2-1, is DGGITQSPKYLFRKEGQNVTLSCEQNLNHDAMYWYRQDPGQGLRLIYYSQIVNDFQKGDIAEGYSVSREKKESFPLTVTSAQKNPTAFYLCASTSPGINEQFFGPGTRLTVL.

DNA for the CDR3: TGCGCCAGCAGCGGACAGGGCTCAACTAATGAAAAACTGTTTTTT. Translating gives CASSGQGSTNEKLFF. The chain uses TRBV5-1 and TRBJ1-4; TRBD1 aligns across 8 bases. Trimming took 4 bases from V and 0 from J; bases not matched to a gene: 2. Germline loops: CDR1 SGHRS, CDR2 YFSETQ. The CDR3 runs to 15 residues.

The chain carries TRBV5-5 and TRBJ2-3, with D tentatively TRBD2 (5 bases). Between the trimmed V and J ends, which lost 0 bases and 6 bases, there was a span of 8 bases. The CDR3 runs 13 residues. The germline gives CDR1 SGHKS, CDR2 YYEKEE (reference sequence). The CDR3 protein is CASSLVLADTQYF. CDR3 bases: TGTGCCAGCAGCTTGGTTCTAGCTGATACGCAGTATTTT.

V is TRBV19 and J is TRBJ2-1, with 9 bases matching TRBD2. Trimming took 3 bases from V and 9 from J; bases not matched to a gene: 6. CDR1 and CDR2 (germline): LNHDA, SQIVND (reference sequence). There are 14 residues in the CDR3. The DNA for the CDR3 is TGTGCCAGTAGTATCCCGCGGGAGGGGGGTGAGCAGTTCTTC. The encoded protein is CASSIPREGGEQFF.

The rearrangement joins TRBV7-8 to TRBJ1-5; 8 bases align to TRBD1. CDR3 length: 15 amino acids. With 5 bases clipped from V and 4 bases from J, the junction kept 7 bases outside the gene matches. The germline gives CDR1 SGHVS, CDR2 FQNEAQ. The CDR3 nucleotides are TGTGCCAGCAGCCCGGGACAGGTCGGGAATCAGCCCCAGCATTTT. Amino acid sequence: CASSPGQVGNQPQHF.

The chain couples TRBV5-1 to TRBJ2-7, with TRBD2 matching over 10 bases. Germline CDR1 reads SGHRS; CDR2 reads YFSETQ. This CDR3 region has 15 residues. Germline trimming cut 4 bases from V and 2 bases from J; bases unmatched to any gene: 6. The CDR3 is CASSPGTSVTYEQYF. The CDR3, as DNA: TGCGCCAGCAGCCCCGGGACTAGCGTAACCTACGAGCAGTACTTC.

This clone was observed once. This chain's CDR3 is CASSLGGRNGYTF. The CDR3 DNA reads TGTGCCAGCAGCTTGGGGGGGCGCAATGGCTACACCTTC. The chain combines TRBV5-4 with TRBJ1-2, with D maybe TRBD1 (6 bases). CDR1 and CDR2 (germline): SGHNT, YYREEE (reference sequence). Trimming cost V 0 bases and J 6 bases, with 9 bases left between them. The CDR3 contains 13 residues.

CDR3 DNA sequence: TGTGCCAGCAGCTTCTACCAGGCCATCTCTGGAAACACCATATATTTT. Encoded protein: CASSFYQAISGNTIYF. The chain carries TRBV7-9 and TRBJ1-3; D is unclear. The CDR3 contains 16 residues. The V end lost 3 bases, the J end lost 0 bases, and 12 bases lay between the germline ends. Germline V gives CDR1 SEHNR, CDR2 FQNEAQ (reference sequence).

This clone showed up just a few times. The CDR3 loop is CASSATSGTSQGEQFF. The CDR3 coding sequence is TGTGCCAGCTCGGCTACCTCCGGGACATCCCAAGGTGAGCAGTTCTTC. This chain links TRBV18 with TRBJ2-1, with a weak D call TRBD1 (6 bases). The CDR3 contains 16 residues. V lost 6 bases to trimming and J lost 9 bases, with 24 bases between them. CDR1 is KGHSH and CDR2 is LQKENI in the germline V gene.

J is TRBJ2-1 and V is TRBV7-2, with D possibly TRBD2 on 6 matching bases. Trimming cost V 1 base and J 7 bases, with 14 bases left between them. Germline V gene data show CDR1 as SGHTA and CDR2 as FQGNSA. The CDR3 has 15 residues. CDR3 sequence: CASSLGAGRRNEQFF. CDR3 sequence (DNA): TGTGCCAGCAGCTTAGGGGCGGGAAGAAGAAATGAGCAGTTCTTC.

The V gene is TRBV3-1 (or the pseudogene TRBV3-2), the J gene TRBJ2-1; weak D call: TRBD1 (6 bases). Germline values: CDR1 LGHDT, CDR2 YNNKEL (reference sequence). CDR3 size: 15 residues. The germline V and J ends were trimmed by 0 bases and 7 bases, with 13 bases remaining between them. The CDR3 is CASSQDGRGGNEQFF. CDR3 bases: TGTGCCAGCAGCCAAGATGGCAGGGGTGGGAATGAGCAGTTCTTC.